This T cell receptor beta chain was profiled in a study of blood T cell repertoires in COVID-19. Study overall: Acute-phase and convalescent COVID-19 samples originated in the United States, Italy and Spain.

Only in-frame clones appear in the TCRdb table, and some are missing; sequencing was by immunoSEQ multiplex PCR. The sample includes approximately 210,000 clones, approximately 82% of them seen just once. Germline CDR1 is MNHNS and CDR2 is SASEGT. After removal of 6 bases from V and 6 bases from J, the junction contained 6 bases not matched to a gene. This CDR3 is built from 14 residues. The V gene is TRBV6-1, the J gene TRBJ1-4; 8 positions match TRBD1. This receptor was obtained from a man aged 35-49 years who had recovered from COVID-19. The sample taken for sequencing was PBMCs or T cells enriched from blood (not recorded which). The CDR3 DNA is TGTGCCAGCAGGCGCACAGGGGGAGATGAAAAACTGTTTTTT. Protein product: CASRRTGGDEKLFF.